This TCR beta chain stems from a study of cytomegalovirus exposure and HLA in healthy donors. Findings and caveats of the study: Researchers reported in a later analysis that a missense DCLRE1C variant was tied to TCR beta V- and J-gene trimming.

The PCR employed 60 Vbeta primers together with 13 Jbeta primers. Repertoires were generated with immunoSEQ multiplex PCR, while TCRdb's copy carries only in-frame clones and drops some. The table lists approximately 79,000 clones. The CDR3 sequence is 12 residues long. Trimming pared 5 bases from V and 4 bases from J, leaving 6 bases between. Germline V gives CDR1 MNHEY, CDR2 SMNVEV (reference sequence). Note on this clone: Its cognate antigen is unknown.

The chain couples TRBV27 to TRBJ1-5, with D unclear. The clonotype comes from a man between 35 and 55 years old in good health and CMV-seronegative. Specimen: PBMCs. In DNA form, the CDR3 reads TGTGCCAGCAGTGCACAAAATCAGCCCCAGCATTTT. Amino acids: CASSAQNQPQHF.